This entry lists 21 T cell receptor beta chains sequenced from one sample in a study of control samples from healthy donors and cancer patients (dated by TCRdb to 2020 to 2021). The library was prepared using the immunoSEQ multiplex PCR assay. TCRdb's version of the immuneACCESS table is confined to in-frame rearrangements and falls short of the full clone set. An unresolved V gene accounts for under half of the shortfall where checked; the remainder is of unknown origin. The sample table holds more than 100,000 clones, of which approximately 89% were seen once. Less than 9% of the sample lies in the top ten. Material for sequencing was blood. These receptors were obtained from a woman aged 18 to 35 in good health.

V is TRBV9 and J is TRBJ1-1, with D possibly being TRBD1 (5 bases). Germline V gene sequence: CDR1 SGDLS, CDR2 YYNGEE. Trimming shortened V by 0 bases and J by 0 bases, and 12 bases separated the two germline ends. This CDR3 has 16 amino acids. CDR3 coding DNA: TGTGCCAGCAGCGTAGGTGGGGCTTCAATGAACACTGAAGCTTTCTTT. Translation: CASSVGGASMNTEAFF.

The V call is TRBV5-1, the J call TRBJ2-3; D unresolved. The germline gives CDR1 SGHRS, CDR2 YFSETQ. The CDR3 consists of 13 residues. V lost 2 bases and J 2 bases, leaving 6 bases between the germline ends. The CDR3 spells CASSFQTTDTQYF. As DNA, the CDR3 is TGCGCCAGCAGCTTCCAGACCACAGATACGCAGTATTTT.

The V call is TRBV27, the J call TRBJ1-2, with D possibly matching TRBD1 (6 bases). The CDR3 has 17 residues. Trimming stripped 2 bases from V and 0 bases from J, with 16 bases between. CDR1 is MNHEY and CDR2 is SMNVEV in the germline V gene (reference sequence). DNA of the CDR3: TGTGCCAGCAGTTTAAGGGGGAGGTCGGGGTCTAACTATGGCTACACCTTC. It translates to CASSLRGRSGSNYGYTF.

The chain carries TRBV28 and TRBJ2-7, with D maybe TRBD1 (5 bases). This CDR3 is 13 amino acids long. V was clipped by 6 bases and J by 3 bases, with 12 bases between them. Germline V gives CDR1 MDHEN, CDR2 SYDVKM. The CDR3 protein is CASSRTPYYEQYF. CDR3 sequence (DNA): TGTGCCAGCAGCAGGACACCGTACTACGAGCAGTACTTC.

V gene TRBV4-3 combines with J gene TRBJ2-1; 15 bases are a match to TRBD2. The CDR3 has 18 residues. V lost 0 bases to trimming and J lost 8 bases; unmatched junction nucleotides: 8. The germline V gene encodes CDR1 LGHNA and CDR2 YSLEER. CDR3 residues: CASSQDPGLAGGWDEQFF. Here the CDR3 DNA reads TGCGCCAGCAGCCAAGATCCCGGACTAGCGGGGGGGTGGGATGAGCAGTTCTTC.

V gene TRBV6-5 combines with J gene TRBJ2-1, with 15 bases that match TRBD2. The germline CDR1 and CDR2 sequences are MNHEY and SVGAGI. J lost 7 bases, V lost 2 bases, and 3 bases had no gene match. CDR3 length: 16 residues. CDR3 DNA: TGTGCCAGCAGTTACACCGGACTAGCGGGAGGGAATGAGCAGTTCTTC. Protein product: CASSYTGLAGGNEQFF.

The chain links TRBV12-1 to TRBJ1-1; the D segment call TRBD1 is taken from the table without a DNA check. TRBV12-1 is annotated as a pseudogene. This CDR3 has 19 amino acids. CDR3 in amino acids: CASSFLVGWAGWKKTEAFF. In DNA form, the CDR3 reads TGTGCCAGCAGCTTTTTAGTAGGGTGGGCAGGGTGGAAGAAGACTGAAGCTTTCTTT.

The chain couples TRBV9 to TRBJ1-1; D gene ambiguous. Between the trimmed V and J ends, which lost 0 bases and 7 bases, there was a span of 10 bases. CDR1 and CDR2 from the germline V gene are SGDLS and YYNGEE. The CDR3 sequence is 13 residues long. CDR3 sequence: CASSVAGGSEAFF. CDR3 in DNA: TGTGCCAGCAGCGTAGCCGGTGGGAGTGAAGCTTTCTTT.

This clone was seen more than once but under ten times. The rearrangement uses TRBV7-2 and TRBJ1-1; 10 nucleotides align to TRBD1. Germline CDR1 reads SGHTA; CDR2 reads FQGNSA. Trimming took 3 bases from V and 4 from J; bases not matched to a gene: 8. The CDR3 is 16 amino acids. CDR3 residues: CASSFTGTGVSTEAFF. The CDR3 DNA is TGTGCCAGCAGCTTTACCGGGACAGGGGTGAGCACTGAAGCTTTCTTT.

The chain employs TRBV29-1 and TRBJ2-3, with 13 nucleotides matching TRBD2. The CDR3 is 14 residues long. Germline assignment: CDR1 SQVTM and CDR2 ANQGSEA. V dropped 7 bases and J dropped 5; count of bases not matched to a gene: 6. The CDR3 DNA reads TGCAGCGGGGGGGGACTAGCGGGAATAGATACGCAGTATTTT. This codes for CSGGGLAGIDTQYF.

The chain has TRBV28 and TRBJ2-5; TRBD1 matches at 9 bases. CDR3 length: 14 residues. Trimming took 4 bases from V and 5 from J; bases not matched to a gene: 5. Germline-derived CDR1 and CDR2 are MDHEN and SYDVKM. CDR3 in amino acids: CASSSHDRGETQYF. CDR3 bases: TGTGCCAGCAGTTCCCATGACAGGGGGGAGACCCAGTACTTC.

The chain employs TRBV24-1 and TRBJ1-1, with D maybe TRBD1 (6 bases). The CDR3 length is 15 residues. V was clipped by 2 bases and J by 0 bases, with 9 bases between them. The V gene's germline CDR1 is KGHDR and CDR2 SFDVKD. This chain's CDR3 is CATSDSGDLNTEAFF. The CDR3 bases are TGTGCCACCAGTGATTCAGGGGATTTGAACACTGAAGCTTTCTTT.

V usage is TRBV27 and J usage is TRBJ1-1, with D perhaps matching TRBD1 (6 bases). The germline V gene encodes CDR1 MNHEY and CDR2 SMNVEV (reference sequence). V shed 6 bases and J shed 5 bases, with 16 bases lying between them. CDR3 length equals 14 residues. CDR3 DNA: TGTGCCAGCAGGCCAGGACAGTGGGAGACTGAAGCTTTCTTT. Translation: CASRPGQWETEAFF.

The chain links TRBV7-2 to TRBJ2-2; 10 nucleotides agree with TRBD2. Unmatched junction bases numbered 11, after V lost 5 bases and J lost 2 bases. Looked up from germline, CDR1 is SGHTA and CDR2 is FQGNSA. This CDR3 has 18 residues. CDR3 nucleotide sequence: TGTGCCAGCAGCCTACGACTATCTAGCGGGAGAAACACCGGGGAGCTGTTTTTT. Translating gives CASSLRLSSGRNTGELFF.

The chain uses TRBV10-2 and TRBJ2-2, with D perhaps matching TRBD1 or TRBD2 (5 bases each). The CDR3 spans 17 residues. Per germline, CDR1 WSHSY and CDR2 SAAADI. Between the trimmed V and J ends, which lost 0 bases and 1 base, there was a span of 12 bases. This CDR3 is CASSESRGSLNTGELFF. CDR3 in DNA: TGCGCCAGCAGTGAGTCGAGGGGTAGCCTGAACACCGGGGAGCTGTTTTTT.

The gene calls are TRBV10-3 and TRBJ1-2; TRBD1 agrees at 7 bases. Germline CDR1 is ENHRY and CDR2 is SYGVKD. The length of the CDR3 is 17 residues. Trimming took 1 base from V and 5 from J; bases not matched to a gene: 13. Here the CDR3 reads CAISELGKNRGVYGYTF. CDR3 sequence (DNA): TGTGCCATCAGTGAGTTGGGGAAAAACAGGGGAGTTTATGGCTACACCTTC.

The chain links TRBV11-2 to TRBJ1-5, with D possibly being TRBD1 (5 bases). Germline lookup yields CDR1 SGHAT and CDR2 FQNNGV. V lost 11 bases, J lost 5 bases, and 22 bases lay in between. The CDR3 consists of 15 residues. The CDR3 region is CACSLGQGGDQPQHF. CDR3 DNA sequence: TGTGCCTGTTCGCTAGGGCAGGGAGGGGATCAGCCCCAGCATTTT.

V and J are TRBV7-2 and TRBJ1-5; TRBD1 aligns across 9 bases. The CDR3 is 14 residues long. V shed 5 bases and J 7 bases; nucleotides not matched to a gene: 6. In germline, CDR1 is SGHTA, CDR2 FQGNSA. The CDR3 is CASSLTGGEQPQHF. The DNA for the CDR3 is TGTGCCAGCAGCCTCACAGGGGGCGAACAGCCCCAGCATTTT.

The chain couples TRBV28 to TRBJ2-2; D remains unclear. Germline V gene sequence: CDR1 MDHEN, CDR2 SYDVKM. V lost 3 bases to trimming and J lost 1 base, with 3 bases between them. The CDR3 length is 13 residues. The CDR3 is CASSFQNTGELFF. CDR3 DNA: TGTGCCAGCAGTTTTCAGAACACCGGGGAGCTGTTTTTT.

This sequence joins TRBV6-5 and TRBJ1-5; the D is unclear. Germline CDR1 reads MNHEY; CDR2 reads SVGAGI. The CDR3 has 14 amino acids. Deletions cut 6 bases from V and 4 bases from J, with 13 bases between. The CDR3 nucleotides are TGTGCCAGCAGCCTCGACGGATCTAATCAGCCCCAGCATTTT. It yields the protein CASSLDGSNQPQHF.

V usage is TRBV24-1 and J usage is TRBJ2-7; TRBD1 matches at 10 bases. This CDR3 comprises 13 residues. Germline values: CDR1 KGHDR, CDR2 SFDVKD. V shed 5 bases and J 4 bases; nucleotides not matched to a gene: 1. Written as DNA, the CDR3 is TGTGCCACCAGTGGGGACAGGGGTTACGAGCAGTACTTC. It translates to CATSGDRGYEQYF.